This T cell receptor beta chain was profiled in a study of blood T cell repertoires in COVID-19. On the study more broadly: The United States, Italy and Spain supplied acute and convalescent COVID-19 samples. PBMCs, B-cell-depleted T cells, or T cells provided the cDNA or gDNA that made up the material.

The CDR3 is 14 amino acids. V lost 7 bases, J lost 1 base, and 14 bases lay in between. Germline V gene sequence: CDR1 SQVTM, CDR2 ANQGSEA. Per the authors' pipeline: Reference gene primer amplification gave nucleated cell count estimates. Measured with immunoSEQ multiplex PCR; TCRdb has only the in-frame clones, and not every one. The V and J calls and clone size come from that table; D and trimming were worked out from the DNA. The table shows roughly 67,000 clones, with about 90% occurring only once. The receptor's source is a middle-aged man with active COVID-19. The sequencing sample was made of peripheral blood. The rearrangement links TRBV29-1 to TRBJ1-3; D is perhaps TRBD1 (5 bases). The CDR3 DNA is TGCAGCGCACTGACGGGGGGGTCTGGAAACACCATATATTTT. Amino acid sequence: CSALTGGSGNTIYF.